The 19 T cell receptor beta chains below were found in one sample sequenced in a study of T-cell reconstitution after alpha-beta-depleted transplantation in children. Unique molecular identifiers were built into the TCRbeta library. TCRdb passed the PCR reads through MiXCR, listing each CDR3 protein once. The profile covers fewer than 550,000 distinct CDR3 sequences, with around 10% appearing a single time and approximately 14% taken by the ten largest. Sequencing used PBMCs, mostly from graft donor cells, obtained 180 days after TCRalphabeta/CD19-depleted stem cell transplant. These TCRs come from a female patient between 2 and 10 years old who had a stem cell transplant for aplastic anemia, so the T cells may come from the graft donor.

A few counts support this clonotype. The V call is TRBV7-9, the J call TRBJ2-7, with 9 nucleotides matching TRBD1. There are 15 residues in the CDR3. V gave up 1 base and J gave up 2 bases; unmatched junction bases: 3. Germline V gene lookup returns CDR1 SEHNR and CDR2 FQNEAQ (reference sequence). This CDR3 is CASSLGTGATYEQYF. The CDR3 bases are TGTGCCAGCAGCTTAGGGACAGGGGCGACCTACGAGCAGTACTTC.

This clonotype was counted a single time. A read error may account for a junction end that differs from germline. The V call is TRBV7-2, the J call TRBJ1-1, with TRBD1 as a possible D gene (5 bases). Per germline, CDR1 SGHTA and CDR2 FQGNSA. The CDR3 totals 13 residues. CDR3 nucleotides: TGTGCCACCAGCCTGACAGTCAACACTGAAGCTTTCTTT. It specifies CATSLTVNTEAFF.

This clonotype was observed a handful of times. The genes are TRBV11-2 and TRBJ2-1, with D tentatively TRBD1 (5 bases). V lost 4 bases to trimming and J lost 8 bases, with 27 bases between them. There are 18 residues in the CDR3. The germline gives CDR1 SGHAT, CDR2 FQNNGV. This CDR3 is CASSSRRGWQGHIYEQFF. The CDR3 DNA reads TGTGCCAGCAGCTCCCGCCGCGGTTGGCAGGGCCATATTTATGAGCAGTTCTTC.

This clonotype was observed a few times. The genes are TRBV12-3 or TRBV12-4 and TRBJ2-3; possible D gene TRBD1, 6 bases. V dropped 2 bases and J dropped 5 bases, with 20 bases sitting between them. The CDR3 runs to 17 residues. CDR3 region: CASSLWGWTVSGDTQYF. CDR3 sequence (DNA): TGTGCCAGCAGTTTATGGGGCTGGACAGTTTCAGGAGATACGCAGTATTTT.

The chain couples TRBV5-1 to TRBJ1-2, with D hard to call. Trimming removed 4 bases from V and 6 bases from J, with 16 bases in between. Germline CDR1 and CDR2: SGHRS and YFSETQ. This CDR3 is built from 14 residues. The CDR3 loop reads CASSRTHEVNGYTF. DNA of the CDR3: TGCGCCAGCAGCCGAACCCATGAGGTGAATGGCTACACCTTC.

The sample holds a few counts of this clonotype. The chain joins TRBV6-1 to TRBJ2-1, with D tentatively TRBD2 (6 bases). V was clipped by 11 bases and J by 0 bases, with 14 bases between them. The CDR3 sequence is 14 residues long. The germline gives CDR1 MNHNS, CDR2 SASEGT. The CDR3 coding sequence is TGTGCCGCGGGGCGGGTTTTCTCCTACAATGAGCAGTTCTTC. Translation gives CAAGRVFSYNEQFF.

This clonotype occurred many times. The V and J genes are TRBV29-1 and TRBJ1-1; a possible D gene is TRBD1 (5 bases). The CDR3 is made up of 13 amino acids. Deletions cut 6 bases from V and 1 base from J, with 12 bases between. CDR1 is SQVTM and CDR2 is ANQGSEA in the germline V gene. As DNA, the CDR3 is TGCAGCGTAGCCCCAACAGGGAACACTGAAGCTTTCTTT. Translating gives CSVAPTGNTEAFF. Based on the CDR3 plus reference TRBV29-1 and TRBJ1-1, the full variable domain is SAVISQKPSRDICQRGTSLTIQCQVDSQVTMMFWYRQQPGQSLTLIATANQGSEATYESGFVIDKFPISRPNLTFSTLTVSNMSPEDSSIYLCSVAPTGNTEAFFGQGTRLTVV.

This clonotype was seen ten or more times. CDR3 coding DNA: TGCAGCGTCGCCCCACTAGGGTTCGGGGAGCTGTTTTTT. Its protein is CSVAPLGFGELFF. The J gene is TRBJ2-2, the V gene TRBV29-1, with a weak D call TRBD2 (5 bases). Germline V gives CDR1 SQVTM, CDR2 ANQGSEA. The CDR3 sequence is 13 residues long. Trimming took 6 bases from V and 7 from J, leaving 15 bases between them.

This chain joins TRBV20-1 and TRBJ2-3; D may be TRBD1 or TRBD2 (6 bases each). V gave up 4 bases and J gave up 3 bases, with 14 bases separating them. Germline V CDR1 and CDR2: DFQATT, SNEGSKA (reference sequence). The CDR3 loop spans 14 amino acids. CDR3: CSANHKGGTDTQYF. Written as DNA, the CDR3 is TGCAGTGCTAACCACAAGGGGGGAACAGATACGCAGTATTTT.

The V and J genes are TRBV27 and TRBJ1-4; 8 bases match TRBD1. The germline CDR1 and CDR2 sequences are MNHEY and SMNVEV (reference sequence). Trimming at V came to 6 bases and at J to 4 bases, leaving 7 bases not matched to a gene. The CDR3 loop spans 15 amino acids. The CDR3 DNA reads TGTGCCAGCAGGGACCGGGGACAGGTTAATGAAAAACTGTTTTTT. Protein product: CASRDRGQVNEKLFF. The entire variable domain, with the rest obtained from reference TRBV27 and TRBJ1-4, is as follows: EAQVTQNPRYLITVTGKKLTVTCSQNMNHEYMSWYRQDPGLGLRQIYYSMNVEVTDKGDVPEGYKVSRKEKRNFPLILESPSPNQTSLYFCASRDRGQVNEKLFFGSGTQLSVL.

The rearrangement uses TRBV12-3 or TRBV12-4 and TRBJ2-3, with 7 bases matching TRBD2. This CDR3 is built from 17 residues. The J segment lost 8 bases and the V segment lost 5 bases, leaving 19 bases of the junction unmatched. CDR3: CASSTRGTTAWGGTQYF. CDR3 in DNA: TGTGCCAGCAGTACTAGAGGGACTACCGCATGGGGTGGTACGCAGTATTTT.

The rearrangement uses TRBV10-3 and TRBJ1-2; no clear D gene. The V gene lost 3 bases and the J gene lost 5 bases, with 7 bases spanning the gap. In germline, CDR1 is ENHRY, CDR2 SYGVKD. This CDR3 has 12 amino acids. CDR3 coding DNA: TGTGCCATCAGTGAACGGGCTTATGGCTACACCTTC. The encoded protein is CAISERAYGYTF.

The rearrangement joins TRBV6-1 to TRBJ2-1; the match to TRBD1 covers 7 bases. Per germline, CDR1 MNHNS and CDR2 SASEGT. Germline trimming cut 5 bases from V and 5 bases from J; bases unmatched to any gene: 6. The CDR3 runs 14 residues. The CDR3: CASSPNTGDNEQFF. The CDR3 DNA is TGTGCCAGCAGTCCCAATACAGGGGACAATGAGCAGTTCTTC.

This chain connects TRBV20-1 to TRBJ2-1, with 8 positions matching TRBD2. The V and J ends lost 4 bases and 7 bases, in that order; junction bases with no gene match: 9. This CDR3 is 14 amino acids long. Germline CDR1 DFQATT, CDR2 SNEGSKA (reference sequence). CDR3 protein: CSAKAGVFGNEQFF. The CDR3 DNA reads as TGCAGTGCTAAAGCGGGGGTCTTTGGGAATGAGCAGTTCTTC.

This clonotype was counted between two and nine times. The chain uses TRBV6-1 and TRBJ1-2, with unresolved D. This CDR3 spans 16 amino acids. CDR1 is MNHNS, CDR2 SASEGT, per germline. With 7 bases removed from V and 5 bases from J, the gap between germline ends came to 23 bases. The DNA for the CDR3 is TGTGCCAGCACCTCCCTGTTCGGTCTGGGCCTTTATGGCTACACCTTC. Translating it yields CASTSLFGLGLYGYTF.

This clonotype has only a few counts. The chain has TRBV28 and TRBJ2-7; D not resolved. The germline V and J ends were trimmed by 2 bases and 12 bases, with 23 bases remaining between them. Germline V CDR1 and CDR2: MDHEN, SYDVKM. The CDR3 totals 15 residues. The CDR3 region is CASSLGPGQQELTYF. The CDR3 DNA is TGTGCCAGCAGTTTAGGGCCGGGCCAGCAGGAGCTAACGTACTTC.

The V call is TRBV27, the J call TRBJ1-2; D call uncertain. The ends were cut back, 3 bases at V and 4 bases at J, with 12 bases in the middle. The CDR3 has 14 residues. From germline, CDR1 is MNHEY and CDR2 SMNVEV (reference sequence). CDR3 nucleotides: TGTGCCAGCAGTTTCGGGCGAGCTGGCTATGGCTACACCTTC. Its translation is CASSFGRAGYGYTF.

The sample holds many counts of this clonotype. This rearrangement joins TRBV25-1 to TRBJ2-5; D is uncertain. From germline, CDR1 is MGHDK and CDR2 SYGVNS. The ends were cut back, 4 bases at V and 5 bases at J, with 14 bases in the middle. This CDR3 contains 14 residues. As DNA, the CDR3 is TGTGCCAGCAGTGCGGTCCTGAGCCTCGAGACCCAGTACTTC. Translation gives CASSAVLSLETQYF.

There are a few counts of this clonotype. V is TRBV28 and J is TRBJ1-4, with D hard to call. The CDR3 spans 12 residues. Germline V CDR1 and CDR2: MDHEN, SYDVKM. Trimming pared 10 bases from V and 6 bases from J, leaving 12 bases between. The CDR3 DNA is TGTGCCACCGAGGGAGGTTATGAAAAACTGTTTTTT. Amino acids: CATEGGYEKLFF. Full variable domain (rest looked up from reference TRBV28 and TRBJ1-4): DVKVTQSSRYLVKRTGEKVFLECVQDMDHENMFWYRQDPGLGLRLIYFSYDVKMKEKGDIPEGYSVSREKKERFSLILESASTNQTSMYLCATEGGYEKLFFGSGTQLSVL.